These 20 T cell receptor beta chains share one sample of origin, sequenced in a study of tumor-infiltrating lymphocytes in primary liver carcinoma. TCR beta cDNA came from roughly 450 ng total RNA, primed with a constant-region primer. Construction of TCR beta libraries relied on three successive nested multiplex PCR rounds employing slightly modified ARM-PCR. The first two PCR rounds used TRBV1-TRBV30 forward primers with a C-beta reverse primer, 9 to 10 cycles each. TCRdb reanalysed the multiplex PCR reads using MiXCR and keeps one entry per CDR3 protein. The top ten clones hold about 6% of a sample with 330,000 or so distinct CDR3 sequences, roughly 61% of them seen once. Germline DNA was also extracted, with blood RNA taken from unsorted whole blood. The source material was peripheral blood. Every receptor here comes from a man aged 35 to 55 with primary liver carcinoma and hepatitis B virus infection.

This rearrangement joins TRBV11-2 to TRBJ2-7; 9 bases agree with TRBD1. V trimming: 1 base; J trimming: 6 bases; junction bases outside the gene matches: 7. The CDR3 is 15 residues long. Germline lookup yields CDR1 SGHAT and CDR2 FQNNGV. The CDR3, as DNA: TGTGCCAGCAGCTTAGTTAGGACAGGGGTCCGCGAGCAGTACTTC. This translates into CASSLVRTGVREQYF.

In regard to this clonotype: The junction differs from germline at one of its ends, possibly a read error. The V gene is TRBV11-2, the J gene TRBJ2-7; TRBD2 might be the D (5 bases). This CDR3 has 15 residues. Germline values: CDR1 SGHAT, CDR2 FQNNGV. CDR3 nucleotides: TGTGCCAGCAGCACATCGGCAGGAGGATCCTACGATCAGTACTTC. Translating gives CASSTSAGGSYDQYF.

The CDR3 nucleotides read TGCGCCAGCAGCAAACAGGGTGGGGAGACCCAGTACTTC. The encoded protein is CASSKQGGETQYF. The gene calls are TRBV4-1 and TRBJ2-5; TRBD1 is a possible D gene (6 bases). This CDR3 has 13 amino acids. Germline loops: CDR1 MGHRA, CDR2 YSYEKL. The V end lost 5 bases, the J end lost 5 bases, and 12 bases lay between the germline ends.

This clonotype appeared many times. The rearrangement joins TRBV29-1 to TRBJ1-4; TRBD1 is a possible D gene (5 bases). Trimming removed 5 bases at V and 6 bases at J, with 16 bases between. This CDR3 is 14 amino acids long. Per the germline V gene, CDR1 is SQVTM and CDR2 is ANQGSEA. This CDR3 reads CSVTDRGTYEKLFF. CDR3 bases: TGCAGCGTTACTGACCGAGGGACGTATGAAAAACTGTTTTTT.

This clonotype was counted ten times or more. This chain links TRBV11-2 with TRBJ2-2, with D possibly TRBD1 on 5 matching bases. The CDR3 totals 19 residues. Trimming cost V 1 base and J 6 bases, with 24 bases left between them. The germline CDR1 and CDR2 sequences are SGHAT and FQNNGV. CDR3 residues: CASSLVALHGDTRAGELFF. CDR3 DNA: TGTGCCAGCAGCTTAGTAGCCCTACATGGTGATACCAGGGCCGGGGAGCTGTTTTTT.

There are many counts of this clonotype. The chain carries TRBV28 and TRBJ2-7, with 8 bases that match TRBD2. CDR1 is MDHEN, CDR2 SYDVKM, per germline. V trimming: 5 bases; J trimming: 4 bases; junction bases outside the gene matches: 13. This CDR3 has 16 amino acids. The CDR3 DNA sequence: TGTGCCAGCAGTCCCTCTCCTACTAGCGGAGTATACGAGCAGTACTTC. This encodes CASSPSPTSGVYEQYF.

This clonotype was found many times. This rearrangement joins TRBV5-4 to TRBJ2-2, with a weak D call TRBD1 (6 bases). The germline CDR1 and CDR2 sequences are SGHNT and YYREEE (reference sequence). V lost 4 bases, J lost 5 bases, and 12 bases lay in between. The CDR3 sequence is 14 residues long. CDR3 residues: CASSGQQRTGELFF. CDR3 bases: TGTGCCAGCAGCGGACAGCAAAGGACCGGGGAGCTGTTTTTT.

As for this clonotype: One end of the junction fails to match germline, which may point to a read error. The J gene is TRBJ1-1, the V gene TRBV6-6; D not certain. The germline V gene has CDR1 MNHNY and CDR2 SVGAGI (reference sequence). The CDR3 loop spans 11 amino acids. The CDR3 sequence: CASHYYTEALF. DNA for the CDR3: TGTGCCAGTCATTACTATACCGAAGCTCTCTTT.

The V gene is TRBV29-1, the J gene TRBJ2-1; D may be TRBD2 (5 bases). Germline CDR1 and CDR2: SQVTM and ANQGSEA. The CDR3 has 15 amino acids. The V and J ends lost 0 bases and 13 bases respectively, with 22 bases between them. The CDR3 here is CSVEDQSGSYNVQFF. The DNA for the CDR3 is TGCAGCGTTGAAGATCAGAGCGGATCCTACAATGTACAGTTCTTC.

This clonotype occurred a few times. A much larger clone is a single base away; this may be a read error. This chain joins TRBV7-9 and TRBJ1-6; D is ambiguous. CDR1 and CDR2 from the germline V gene are SEHNR and FQNEAQ (reference sequence). The CDR3 is 15 amino acids. CDR3 sequence (DNA): TGTGTCAGCAGCTTAGGCGTTGAATATAATTCACCCCTCCACTTT. This codes for CVSSLGVEYNSPLHF.

Concerning this clonotype: A read error may produce the germline difference seen at one junction end. The chain has TRBV6-6 and TRBJ2-5; 9 bases agree with TRBD2. The CDR3 contains 15 residues. Germline lookup yields CDR1 MNHNY and CDR2 SVGAGI (reference sequence). The CDR3 region is CASNYGRAGGETQYF. CDR3 bases: TGTGCCAGCAATTACGGACGGGCGGGAGGGGAGACCCAGTACTTC.

The chain is built from TRBV11-2 and TRBJ2-7, with 7 bases identical to TRBD2. Germline V gene data show CDR1 as SGHAT and CDR2 as FQNNGV. Germline trimming cut 4 bases from V and 2 bases from J; bases unmatched to any gene: 17. The CDR3 runs 18 residues. The CDR3: CASSSFPPTSGRAYEQYF. CDR3 nucleotide sequence: TGTGCCAGCAGCTCATTCCCCCCCACTAGTGGGAGGGCCTACGAGCAGTACTTC.

As for this clonotype: One end of the junction fails to match germline, which may point to a read error. This chain connects TRBV4-1 to TRBJ2-1; no clear D gene. The CDR3 consists of 12 residues. Per germline, CDR1 MGHRA and CDR2 YSYEKL. CDR3 coding DNA: TGTGCCAGCAGCTACTCCGACAATGAGCAGTTCTTC. Translation gives CASSYSDNEQFF.

V is TRBV10-2 and J is TRBJ2-7, with 12 positions matching TRBD2. From germline, CDR1 is WSHSY and CDR2 SAAADI. The CDR3 has 14 residues. V dropped 6 bases and J dropped 5; count of bases not matched to a gene: 5. DNA of the CDR3: TGCGCCAGCAGGACTAGCGGGAGACACAACGAGCAGTACTTC. This gives the protein CASRTSGRHNEQYF.

In regard to this clonotype: The junction departs from the called germline gene at one end, perhaps through a read error. The V gene is TRBV29-1, the J gene TRBJ2-2; D tentatively reads TRBD1 or TRBD2 (5 bases each). The CDR3 has 12 amino acids. In germline, CDR1 is SQVTM, CDR2 ANQGSEA. CDR3 coding DNA: TGCAGCCGGGGACCTAACGCCGGGGAGCCGTTTTTT. Translation: CSRGPNAGEPFF.

About this clonotype: A read error is likely, as this CDR3 ends without the conserved phenylalanine or tryptophan. It is unclear where the CDR3 begins or ends on the DNA, so no DNA is shown, and the CDR3 is as TCRdb lists it. The chain carries TRBV11-2 and TRBJ2-7; the D call TRBD1 from the table was never checked on the DNA. Germline V CDR1 and CDR2: SGHAT, FQNNGV. The CDR3 totals 15 residues, both ends included. The CDR3 here is CASRHPGQPSLEHYL.

The V call is TRBV20-1, the J call TRBJ2-7; weak D call: TRBD2 (6 bases). Trimming stripped 5 bases from V and 3 bases from J, with 14 bases between. This CDR3 comprises 13 residues. Germline V gene sequence: CDR1 DFQATT, CDR2 SNEGSKA (reference sequence). The CDR3 region has the DNA TGCAGTGCTCTCCCCGGGACTTTCTACGAGCAGTACTTC. It yields the protein CSALPGTFYEQYF.

The chain has TRBV6-9 and TRBJ2-4; D possibly corresponds to TRBD2 (7 bases). Between the trimmed V and J ends, which lost 5 bases and 7 bases, there was a span of 18 bases. Germline assignment: CDR1 MNHGY and CDR2 SVAAGI. The CDR3 has 15 amino acids. CDR3 in amino acids: CASSGHRARGNIQYF. For the CDR3, the DNA is TGTGCCAGCAGTGGTCACAGGGCGCGGGGGAACATTCAGTACTTC.

The gene calls are TRBV10-1 and TRBJ2-3, with D possibly matching TRBD2 (5 bases). V lost 0 bases and J lost 6, with 13 bases in between. The CDR3 consists of 15 residues. Germline assignment: CDR1 WNHNN and CDR2 SYGVQD (reference sequence). The CDR3: CASSESGVNVDTQYF. CDR3 nucleotides: TGCGCCAGCAGTGAGTCCGGGGTAAACGTGGATACGCAGTATTTT.

This clonotype has a count of ten or more. The V gene is TRBV11-2, the J gene TRBJ2-4; TRBD2 matches 11 bases. V trimming: 1 base; J trimming: 8 bases; junction bases outside the gene matches: 7. The CDR3 covers 16 residues. The germline gives CDR1 SGHAT, CDR2 FQNNGV. The CDR3 bases are TGTGCCAGCAGCTTAGTTTTAGCGGGAGGGCAGTACATTCAGTACTTC. Its translation is CASSLVLAGGQYIQYF.